This T cell receptor beta chain was observed in a study of blood T cell repertoires in COVID-19. Study-level background: The United States, Italy and Spain supplied acute and convalescent COVID-19 samples. Sources were T cells, B-cell-depleted T cells, or PBMCs; the material itself was cDNA or gDNA.

The CDR3 consists of 15 residues. V lost 3 bases, J lost 1 base, and 13 bases lay in between. CDR1 and CDR2 (germline): SGHRS, YFSETQ. Original methodology: Counts of nucleated cells, estimated from reference gene primer amplification, were obtained. Profiled with immunoSEQ multiplex PCR; TCRdb holds only in-frame clones, not every one. The D gene and trimming were derived from the DNA, and the V and J assignments and clone size from that table. The table lists 110,000 or so clones, roughly 80% of them singletons. This clonotype originated in a man over 45 with acute or convalescent COVID-19. The chain links TRBV5-1 to TRBJ1-2; D possibly corresponds to TRBD1 (6 bases). What was sequenced was peripheral blood. CDR3 residues: CASSWEGDINYGYTF. CDR3 in DNA: TGCGCCAGCAGCTGGGAAGGGGACATTAACTATGGCTACACCTTC.